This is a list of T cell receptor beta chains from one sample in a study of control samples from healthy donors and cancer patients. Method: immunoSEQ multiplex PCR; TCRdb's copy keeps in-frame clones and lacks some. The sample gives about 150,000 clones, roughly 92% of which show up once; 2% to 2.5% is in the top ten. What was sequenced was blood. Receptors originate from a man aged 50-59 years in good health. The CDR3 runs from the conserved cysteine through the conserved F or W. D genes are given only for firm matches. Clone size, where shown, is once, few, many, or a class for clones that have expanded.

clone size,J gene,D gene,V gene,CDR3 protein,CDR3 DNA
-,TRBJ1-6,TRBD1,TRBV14,CASSLRDSSSPLHF,TGTGCCAGCAGCCTTCGGGACAGCTCTTCACCCCTCCACTTT
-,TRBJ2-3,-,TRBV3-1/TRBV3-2,CASSQVYTQYF,TGTGCCAGCAGCCAAGTATATACGCAGTATTTT
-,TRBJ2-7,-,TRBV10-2,CASTPGRSSYEQYF,TGCGCCAGCACCCCGGGACGAAGCTCCTACGAGCAGTACTTC
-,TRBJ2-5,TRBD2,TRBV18,CASSRLVAGVGETQYF,TGTGCCAGCTCCCGTTTGGTAGCGGGAGTAGGAGAGACCCAGTACTTC
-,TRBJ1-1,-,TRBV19,CASKGRAGGTEAFF,TGTGCCAGTAAGGGCCGCGCGGGGGGAACTGAAGCTTTCTTT
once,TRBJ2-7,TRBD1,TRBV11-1,CASRGRTGGHEQYF,TGTGCCAGCAGGGGACGGACAGGGGGCCACGAGCAGTACTTC
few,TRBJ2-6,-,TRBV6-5,CASMGSSGANVLTF,TGTGCCAGCATGGGATCCTCTGGGGCCAACGTCCTGACTTTC
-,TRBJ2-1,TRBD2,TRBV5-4,CASSFTSGVYNEQFF,TGTGCCAGCAGCTTCACTAGCGGGGTCTACAATGAGCAGTTCTTC
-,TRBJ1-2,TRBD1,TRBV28,CASSSTGTGNGYTF,TGTGCCAGCAGTTCCACCGGGACAGGGAATGGCTACACCTTC
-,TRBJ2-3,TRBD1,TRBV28,CASSITGADTQYF,TGTGCCAGCAGCATAACAGGGGCGGATACGCAGTATTTT
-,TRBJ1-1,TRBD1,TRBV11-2,CASSTRTGNGGTEAFF,TGTGCCAGCAGCACCCGGACAGGGAACGGGGGCACTGAAGCTTTCTTT
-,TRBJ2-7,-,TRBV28,CASSFSGGSGEQYF,TGTGCCAGCAGTTTTTCTGGGGGATCAGGCGAGCAGTACTTC
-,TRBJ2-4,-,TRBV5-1,CASSLQNIQYF,TGCGCCAGCAGCTTGCAGAACATTCAGTACTTC
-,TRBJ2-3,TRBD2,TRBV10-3,CAITNREEFGDTQYF,TGTGCCATCACCAATCGGGAGGAGTTTGGAGATACGCAGTATTTT
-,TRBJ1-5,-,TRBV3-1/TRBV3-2,CASSQESQGNQPQHF,TGTGCCAGCAGCCAAGAATCCCAGGGCAATCAGCCCCAGCATTTT
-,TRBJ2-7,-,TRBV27,CASNKRGGSEQYF,TGTGCCAGCAATAAAAGGGGGGGATCCGAGCAGTACTTC
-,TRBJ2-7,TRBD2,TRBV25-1,CASSDQPGLAGVYEQYF,TGTGCCAGCAGTGACCAACCGGGACTAGCGGGAGTCTACGAGCAGTACTTC
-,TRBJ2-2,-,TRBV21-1,CASRYIRTGEDTGELFF,TGTGCCAGCAGATACATAAGGACAGGGGAGGACACCGGGGAGCTGTTTTTT
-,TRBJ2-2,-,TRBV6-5,CASSSLGGSNTGELFF,TGTGCCAGCAGTTCTCTCGGGGGATCTAACACCGGGGAGCTGTTTTTT
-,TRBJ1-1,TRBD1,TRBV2,CAGDRDRATNTEAFF,TGTGCCGGAGACCGGGACAGGGCAACGAACACTGAAGCTTTCTTT
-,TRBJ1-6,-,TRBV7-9,CAAGVDRALNSPLHF,TGTGCCGCCGGCGTTGACCGGGCCCTTAATTCACCCCTCCACTTT
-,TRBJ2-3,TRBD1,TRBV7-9,CASSEGDRGLADTQYF,TGTGCCAGCAGCGAGGGGGACAGGGGACTTGCAGATACGCAGTATTTT
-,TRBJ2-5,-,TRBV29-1,CSVDQLETQYF,TGCAGCGTTGACCAGTTAGAGACCCAGTACTTC
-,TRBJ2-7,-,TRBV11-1,CASSSIRVSYEQYF,TGTGCCAGCAGCTCAATAAGGGTATCCTACGAGCAGTACTTC
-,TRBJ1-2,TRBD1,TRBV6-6,CASSPRDSTYGYTF,TGTGCCAGCAGTCCCCGGGACAGTACCTATGGCTACACCTTC
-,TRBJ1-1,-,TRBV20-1,CSANRDTEAFF,TGCAGTGCGAACAGGGACACTGAAGCTTTCTTT
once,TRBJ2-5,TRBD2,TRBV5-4,CASSSWTGGRGVETQYF,TGTGCCAGCAGCTCCTGGACTGGCGGGAGGGGGGTTGAGACCCAGTACTTC